The entry below describes one TCR beta chain. The record originates from a study of blood T cell repertoires in COVID-19. As for the study in general: Samples representing acute and convalescent COVID-19 were sourced from the United States, Italy and Spain. Sources were T cells, B-cell-depleted T cells, or PBMCs; the material itself was cDNA or gDNA.

Produced via immunoSEQ multiplex PCR; TCRdb's table is partial and in-frame only. This table holds about 180,000 clones, 80% to 90% found once. Trimming took 0 bases from V and 3 from J; bases not matched to a gene: 0. CDR3 length: 14 amino acids. Germline V lookup: CDR1 SGHRS, CDR2 YFSETQ. The receptor comes from a man aged 18 to 29 who had recovered from COVID-19. Sequencing input: peripheral blood. The J gene is TRBJ2-3, the V gene TRBV5-1; 8 bases are a match to TRBD2. CDR3 sequence reads: CASSLGLATDTQYF. The CDR3 coding sequence is TGCGCCAGCAGCTTGGGACTAGCGACAGATACGCAGTATTTT.